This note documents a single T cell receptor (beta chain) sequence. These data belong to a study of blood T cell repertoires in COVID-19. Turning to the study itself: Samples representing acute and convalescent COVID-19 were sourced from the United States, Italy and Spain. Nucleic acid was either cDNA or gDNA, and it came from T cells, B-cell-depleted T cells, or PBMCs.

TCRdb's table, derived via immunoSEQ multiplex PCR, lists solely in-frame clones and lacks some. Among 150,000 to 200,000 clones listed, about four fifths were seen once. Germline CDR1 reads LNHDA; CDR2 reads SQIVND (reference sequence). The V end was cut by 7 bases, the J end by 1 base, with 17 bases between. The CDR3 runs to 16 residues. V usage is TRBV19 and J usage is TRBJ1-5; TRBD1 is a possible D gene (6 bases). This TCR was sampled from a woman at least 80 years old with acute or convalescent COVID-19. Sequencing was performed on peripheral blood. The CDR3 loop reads CASKPPGGASNQPQHF. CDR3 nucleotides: TGTGCCAGTAAACCGCCCGGGGGGGCCAGCAATCAGCCCCAGCATTTT.